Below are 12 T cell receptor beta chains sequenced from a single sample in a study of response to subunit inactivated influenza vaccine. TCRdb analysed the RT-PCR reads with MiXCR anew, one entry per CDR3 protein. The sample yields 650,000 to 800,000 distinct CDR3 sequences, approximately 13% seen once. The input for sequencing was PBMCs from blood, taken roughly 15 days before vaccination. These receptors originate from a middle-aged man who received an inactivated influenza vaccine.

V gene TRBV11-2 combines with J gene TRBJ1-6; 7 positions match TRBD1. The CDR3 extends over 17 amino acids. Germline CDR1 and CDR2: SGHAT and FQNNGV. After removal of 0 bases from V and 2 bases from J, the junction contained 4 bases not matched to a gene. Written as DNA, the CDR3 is TGTGCCAGCAGCTTAGAGGCAGGGGGACCCTATAATTCACCCCTCCACTTT. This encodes CASSLEAGGPYNSPLHF.

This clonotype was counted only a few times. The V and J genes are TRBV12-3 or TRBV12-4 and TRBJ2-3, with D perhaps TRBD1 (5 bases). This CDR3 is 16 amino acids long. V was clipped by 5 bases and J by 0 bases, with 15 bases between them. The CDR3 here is CASSDDSVYSTDTQYF. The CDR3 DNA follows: TGTGCCAGCAGTGACGACAGTGTATATAGCACAGATACGCAGTATTTT.

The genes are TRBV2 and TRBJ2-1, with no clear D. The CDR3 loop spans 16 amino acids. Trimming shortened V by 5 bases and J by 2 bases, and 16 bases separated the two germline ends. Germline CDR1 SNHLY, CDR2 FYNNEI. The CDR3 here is CASSPFDIATYNEQFF. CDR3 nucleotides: TGTGCCAGCAGTCCTTTTGATATTGCGACCTACAATGAGCAGTTCTTC.

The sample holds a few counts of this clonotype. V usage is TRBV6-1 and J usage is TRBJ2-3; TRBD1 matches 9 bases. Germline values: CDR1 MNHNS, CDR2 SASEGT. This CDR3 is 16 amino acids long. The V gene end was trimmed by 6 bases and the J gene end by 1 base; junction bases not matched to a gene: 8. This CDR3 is CASRPNRGRGTDTQYF. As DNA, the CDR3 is TGTGCCAGCAGGCCAAACAGGGGGCGCGGCACAGATACGCAGTATTTT.

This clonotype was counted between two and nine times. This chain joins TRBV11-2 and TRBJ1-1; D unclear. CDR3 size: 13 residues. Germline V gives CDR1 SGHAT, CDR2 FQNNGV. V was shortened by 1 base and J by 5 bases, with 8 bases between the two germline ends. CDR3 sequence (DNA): TGTGCCAGCAGCTTAGTGGCAAGGACTGAAGCTTTCTTT. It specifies CASSLVARTEAFF. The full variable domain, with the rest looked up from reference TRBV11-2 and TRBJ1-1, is EAGVAQSPRYKIIEKRQSVAFWCNPISGHATLYWYQQILGQGPKLLIQFQNNGVVDDSQLPKDRFSAERLKGVDSTLKIQPAKLEDSAVYLCASSLVARTEAFFGQGTRLTVV.

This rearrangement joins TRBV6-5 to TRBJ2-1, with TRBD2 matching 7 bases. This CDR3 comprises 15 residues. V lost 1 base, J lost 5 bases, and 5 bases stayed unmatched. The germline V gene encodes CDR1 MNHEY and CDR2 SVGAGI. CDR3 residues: CASSYFAGADNEQFF. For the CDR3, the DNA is TGTGCCAGCAGTTACTTTGCGGGAGCCGACAATGAGCAGTTCTTC.

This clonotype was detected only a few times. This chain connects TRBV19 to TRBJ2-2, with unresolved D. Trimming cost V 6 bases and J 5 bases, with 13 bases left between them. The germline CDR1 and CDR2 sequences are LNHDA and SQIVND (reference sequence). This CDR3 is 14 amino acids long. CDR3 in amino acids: CASSRAPGTGELFF. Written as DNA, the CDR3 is TGTGCCAGTAGCCGCGCGCCGGGTACCGGGGAGCTGTTTTTT.

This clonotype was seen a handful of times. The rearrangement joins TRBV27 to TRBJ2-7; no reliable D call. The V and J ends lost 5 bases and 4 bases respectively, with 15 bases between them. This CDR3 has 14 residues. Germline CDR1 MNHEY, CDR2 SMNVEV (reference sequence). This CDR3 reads CASSPTALGYEQYF. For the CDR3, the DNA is TGTGCCAGCAGTCCCACCGCCCTAGGGTACGAGCAGTACTTC.

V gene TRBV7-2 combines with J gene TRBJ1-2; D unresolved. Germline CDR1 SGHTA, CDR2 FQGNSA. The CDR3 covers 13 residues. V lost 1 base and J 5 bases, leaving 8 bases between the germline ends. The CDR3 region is CASSLELLYGYTF. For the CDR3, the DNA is TGTGCCAGCAGCTTAGAACTTCTATATGGCTACACCTTC.

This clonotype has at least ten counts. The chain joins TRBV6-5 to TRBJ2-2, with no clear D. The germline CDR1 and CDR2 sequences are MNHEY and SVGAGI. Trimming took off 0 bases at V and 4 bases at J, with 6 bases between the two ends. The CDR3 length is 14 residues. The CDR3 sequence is CASSYSKGTGELFF. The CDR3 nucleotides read TGTGCCAGCAGTTACTCCAAGGGCACCGGGGAGCTGTTTTTT.

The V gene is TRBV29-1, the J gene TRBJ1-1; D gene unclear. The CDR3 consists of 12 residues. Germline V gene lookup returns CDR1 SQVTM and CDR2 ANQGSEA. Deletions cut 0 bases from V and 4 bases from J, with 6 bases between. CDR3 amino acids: CSVEDPGTEAFF. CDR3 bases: TGCAGCGTTGAAGATCCCGGCACTGAAGCTTTCTTT.

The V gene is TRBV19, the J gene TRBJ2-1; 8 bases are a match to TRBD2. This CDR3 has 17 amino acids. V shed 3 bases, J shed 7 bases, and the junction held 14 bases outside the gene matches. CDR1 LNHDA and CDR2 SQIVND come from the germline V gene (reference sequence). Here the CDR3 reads CASSIGGTGRGGNEQFF. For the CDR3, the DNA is TGTGCCAGTAGTATTGGGGGTACCGGGAGGGGCGGGAATGAGCAGTTCTTC. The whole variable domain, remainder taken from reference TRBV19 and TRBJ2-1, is DGGITQSPKYLFRKEGQNVTLSCEQNLNHDAMYWYRQDPGQGLRLIYYSQIVNDFQKGDIAEGYSVSREKKESFPLTVTSAQKNPTAFYLCASSIGGTGRGGNEQFFGPGTRLTVL.